The clone carrying this TCR beta chain has just one count. Germline CDR1 reads GTSNPN; CDR2 reads SVGIG (reference sequence). Trimming removed 3 bases from V and 5 bases from J, with 13 bases in between. CDR3 size: 13 residues. The sample originates from a study of shared clonotypes between healthy human individuals. Sequencing used immunoSEQ multiplex PCR; TCRdb keeps in-frame clones, though not all of them. The sample includes fewer than 850,000 clones, 60% to 80% of them seen just once. This clonotype originated in a woman in her twenties or thirties in good health. Source material: memory CD4+ T cells sorted from blood. Regarding subset: CD45RA-negative fraction. The chain links TRBV30 to TRBJ1-1; maybe TRBD1 (6 bases). The CDR3 region has the DNA TGTGCCTGGAGGGGGGCCGGGAGGACTGAAGCTTTCTTT. Translating gives CAWRGAGRTEAFF.